This T cell receptor beta chain was profiled in a study of cytomegalovirus exposure and HLA in healthy donors. Study-wide results and limits: 87-base-pair reads could not separate some V segments, including TRBV6-2 and TRBV6-3. An analysis that came later showed most CMV-associated TCR beta chains appearing HLA-restricted.

Losses at the gene ends were 4 bases for V and 1 base for J; bases not matched to a gene: 11. The CDR3 runs 16 residues. Per germline, CDR1 SQVTM and CDR2 ANQGSEA. As for this clone: The antigen is undetermined.

Researchers ran the PCR with 60 Vbeta and 13 Jbeta primers. In the original analysis: In a later analysis, roughly 86 million unique TCR beta chains included roughly 11 million shared by two or more donors. Clones were read by immunoSEQ multiplex PCR, and TCRdb kept only the in-frame ones, dropping some. V and J calls and clone size are those listed in that table; D and trimming were worked out from the DNA. The sample carries under 250,000 clones, 70% to 90% recorded once. Material for sequencing was PBMCs. J is TRBJ1-1 and V is TRBV29-1; 8 positions match TRBD1. The TCR was taken from a girl aged 2-10 years in good health and CMV-seronegative. CDR3 amino acids: CSVVARGPRGNTEAFF. DNA of the CDR3: TGCAGCGTTGTAGCCAGGGGGCCACGAGGGAACACTGAAGCTTTCTTT.